Below, 19 T cell receptor beta chains from the same sample are listed, as sequenced in a study of cytotoxic CD8 clonotypes in ibrutinib-treated CLL. Only in-frame clones appear in the TCRdb table, and some are missing; sequencing was by immunoSEQ multiplex PCR. The sample lists roughly 45,000 clones; 50% to 80% were seen once. Sequencing used PBMCs, obtained after 24 months of ibrutinib treatment. All receptors derive from a human donor with chronic lymphocytic leukemia.

This clone is a singleton in its sample. The chain uses TRBV2 and TRBJ2-2; TRBD1 matches 7 bases. Germline V gene lookup returns CDR1 SNHLY and CDR2 FYNNEI. CDR3 length: 15 amino acids. Trimming at V came to 6 bases and at J to 0 bases, leaving 4 bases not matched to a gene. CDR3 residues: CASRGTVSNTGELFF. Written as DNA, the CDR3 is TGTGCCAGCAGGGGGACAGTTTCGAACACCGGGGAGCTGTTTTTT.

The chain employs TRBV20-1 and TRBJ2-1; D gene uncertain. The CDR3 extends over 10 amino acids. Trimming cost V 6 bases and J 10 bases, with 10 bases left between them. Germline V gene lookup returns CDR1 DFQATT and CDR2 SNEGSKA (reference sequence). The CDR3 sequence: CSATDGEQFF. CDR3 nucleotide sequence: TGCAGTGCAACGGACGGGGAGCAGTTCTTC.

The chain has TRBV6-6 and TRBJ1-2; D is ambiguous. Germline V gene data show CDR1 as MNHNY and CDR2 as SVGAGI (reference sequence). The CDR3 loop spans 16 amino acids. Trimming removed 2 bases at V and 3 bases at J, with 16 bases between. CDR3 DNA sequence: TGTGCCAGCAGTTACGGACCATCCTTTTCAGACTATGGCTACACCTTC. Translating it yields CASSYGPSFSDYGYTF.

This clone has just one count. The chain links TRBV7-3 to TRBJ1-1, with 7 bases fitting TRBD1. V lost 5 bases and J lost 3; bases outside the gene matches: 9. The CDR3 loop spans 15 amino acids. Germline V lookup: CDR1 SGHTA, CDR2 FQGTGA. CDR3 sequence reads: CASSRTGEGDTEAFF. The DNA of the CDR3 is TGTGCCAGCAGCAGAACAGGGGAAGGAGACACTGAAGCTTTCTTT.

The genes are TRBV6-5 and TRBJ1-1; D not certain. With 7 bases removed from V and 0 bases from J, the gap between germline ends came to 15 bases. CDR3 length: 15 amino acids. Per germline, CDR1 MNHEY and CDR2 SVGAGI. For the CDR3, the DNA is TGTGCCAGCACTAGGTTACAGTCCATGAACACTGAAGCTTTCTTT. Encoded protein: CASTRLQSMNTEAFF.

The rearrangement links TRBV9 to TRBJ2-3; D remains unclear. There are 12 residues in the CDR3. Germline V gene lookup returns CDR1 SGDLS and CDR2 YYNGEE. Trimming took off 3 bases at V and 2 bases at J, with 4 bases between the two ends. The CDR3 sequence is CASSGVTDTQYF. The CDR3, as DNA: TGTGCCAGCAGCGGAGTCACAGATACGCAGTATTTT.

The gene calls are TRBV6-6 and TRBJ1-3; tentatively, D is TRBD1 (6 bases). Germline CDR1 MNHNY, CDR2 SVGAGI (reference sequence). The CDR3 contains 14 residues. The V end was cut by 10 bases, the J end by 0 bases, with 13 bases between. The chain's CDR3 is CATFQGNSGNTIYF. The CDR3 nucleotides are TGTGCCACTTTTCAGGGGAACTCTGGAAACACCATATATTTT.

The CDR3, as DNA: TGTGCCAGCAGTGCTCCGGGACAGGGAGCTGGAAACACCATATATTTT. It encodes CASSAPGQGAGNTIYF. The chain employs TRBV6-1 and TRBJ1-3; 9 bases fit TRBD1. With V trimmed by 4 bases and J by 2 bases, 6 bases remained unmatched. This CDR3 region has 16 residues. Germline CDR1 MNHNS, CDR2 SASEGT.

The chain joins TRBV10-1 to TRBJ1-2, with D maybe TRBD1 (6 bases). The V gene's germline CDR1 is WNHNN and CDR2 SYGVQD (reference sequence). V lost 6 bases and J lost 4, with 12 bases in between. The CDR3 contains 13 residues. In DNA form, the CDR3 reads TGCGCCAGCAGCTCGGGGGGCTCCTATGGCTACACCTTC. As protein: CASSSGGSYGYTF.

By sample share, this clone is medium-sized. This chain joins TRBV20-1 and TRBJ2-2; D gene uncertain. The germline CDR1 and CDR2 sequences are DFQATT and SNEGSKA (reference sequence). The CDR3 is made up of 11 amino acids. V gave up 3 bases and J gave up 7 bases, with 6 bases separating them. CDR3 loop: CSASRIGELFF. The CDR3 DNA sequence: TGCAGTGCTAGCCGGATCGGGGAGCTGTTTTTT.

This clone was seen a single time. The chain has TRBV19 and TRBJ1-1; no clear D. Germline V gene data show CDR1 as LNHDA and CDR2 as SQIVND (reference sequence). The CDR3 spans 16 residues. Between the trimmed V and J ends, which lost 7 bases and 5 bases, there was a span of 23 bases. The CDR3 loop reads CASTNLPSRGKTEAFF. DNA of the CDR3: TGTGCCAGTACCAACTTACCCAGCAGAGGGAAAACTGAAGCTTTCTTT.

V is TRBV14 and J is TRBJ2-7, with D unresolved. The CDR3 sequence is 14 residues long. The V and J ends lost 4 bases and 4 bases respectively, with 14 bases between them. Germline V gene sequence: CDR1 SGHDN, CDR2 FVKESK. Here the CDR3 DNA reads TGTGCCAGCAGCCCGCACTATCAGATGTACGAGCAGTACTTC. This sequence encodes CASSPHYQMYEQYF.

V usage is TRBV5-6 and J usage is TRBJ2-3; 7 bases are shared with TRBD1. Germline CDR1 SGHDT, CDR2 YYEEEE. This CDR3 has 15 residues. Losses at the gene ends were 4 bases for V and 3 bases for J; bases not matched to a gene: 8. The CDR3 nucleotides are TGTGCCAGCAGCCTAACAGGGGTTGGGACAGATACGCAGTATTTT. This codes for CASSLTGVGTDTQYF.

This rearrangement joins TRBV18 to TRBJ2-3; TRBD2 matches 15 bases. There are 15 residues in the CDR3. V shed 6 bases, J shed 6 bases, and the junction held 4 bases outside the gene matches. In germline, CDR1 is KGHSH, CDR2 LQKENI. The DNA of the CDR3 is TGTGCCAGCTCTGAGGGACTAGCGGGAGGTGATACGCAGTATTTT. It is translated as CASSEGLAGGDTQYF.

This sequence joins TRBV5-1 and TRBJ2-7; D is perhaps TRBD2 (6 bases). The CDR3 has 18 amino acids. The germline V gene has CDR1 SGHRS and CDR2 YFSETQ. V dropped 0 bases and J dropped 0 bases, with 19 bases sitting between them. The CDR3 spells CASSLGGKWRDGSYEQYF. CDR3 DNA sequence: TGCGCCAGCAGCTTGGGAGGCAAATGGCGGGACGGCTCCTACGAGCAGTACTTC.

This rearrangement joins TRBV2 to TRBJ1-1; TRBD1 matches 7 bases. V dropped 9 bases and J dropped 0; count of bases not matched to a gene: 7. The CDR3 runs to 14 residues. From germline, CDR1 is SNHLY and CDR2 FYNNEI. CDR3 sequence reads: CASDRDPMNTEAFF. CDR3 nucleotides: TGTGCCAGTGACAGGGACCCAATGAACACTGAAGCTTTCTTT.

The genes are TRBV9 and TRBJ1-5; tentatively, D is TRBD1 (6 bases). Germline lookup yields CDR1 SGDLS and CDR2 YYNGEE. CDR3 length equals 14 residues. The V gene lost 4 bases and the J gene lost 3 bases, with 11 bases spanning the gap. The CDR3 sequence is CASSQAGDNQPQHF. DNA for the CDR3: TGTGCCAGCAGCCAAGCAGGGGACAATCAGCCCCAGCATTTT.

The chain uses TRBV21-1 and TRBJ2-2; TRBD2, as called in the table, went unchecked against the DNA. TRBV21-1 is annotated as a pseudogene. The CDR3 is 18 residues long. CDR3 sequence reads: CASSKEKGPTGDTGELFF. In nucleotides, the CDR3 is TGTGCCAGCAGCAAAGAAAAGGGACCGACGGGGGACACCGGGGAGCTGTTTTTT.

This clone occurred a few times. This chain joins TRBV6-5 and TRBJ2-7; D is unclear. The CDR3 is 11 residues long. V was shortened by 4 bases and J by 4 bases, with 5 bases between the two germline ends. Per germline, CDR1 MNHEY and CDR2 SVGAGI. The CDR3 DNA follows: TGTGCCAGCAGTTGGAAGTACGAGCAGTACTTC. It translates to CASSWKYEQYF.